This T cell receptor beta chain appears in the sequencing data of a study of cytomegalovirus exposure and HLA in healthy donors. CDR1 is MNHNS, CDR2 SASEGT, per germline. There are 15 residues in the CDR3. V dropped 3 bases and J dropped 1; count of bases not matched to a gene: 3. Use of 60 Vbeta and 13 Jbeta primers characterized the PCR. Method: immunoSEQ multiplex PCR; TCRdb's copy keeps in-frame clones and lacks some. The sample comprises over 150,000 clones, around 75% of which are singletons, and 6% to 8.5% rests with the top ten. The sequence was obtained from a man aged 25-40 years in good health and CMV-seropositive. The material sequenced was PBMCs. The V gene is TRBV6-1, the J gene TRBJ2-3; TRBD1 aligns across 8 bases. The CDR3 here is CASSDRGRGTDTQYF. The CDR3 nucleotides are TGTGCCAGCAGTGACAGGGGGCGGGGCACAGATACGCAGTATTTT.